The sequence of this T cell receptor (beta chain) was determined in a study of blood T cell repertoires in COVID-19. Authors' analysis steps: Reference gene primers were amplified, and this amplification served to estimate nucleated cell counts. Some clones are missing from TCRdb's copy, which holds only in-frame ones; the method was immunoSEQ multiplex PCR. For V, J and clone size, that table is used; D and trimming come from the DNA. The sample contains 140,000 to 150,000 clones, roughly 88% of which appear only once. Trimming left V 5 bases short and J 7 bases short, with 18 bases between. CDR3 size: 15 residues. Per the germline V gene, CDR1 is SGHVS and CDR2 is FQNEAQ.

The chain recombines TRBV7-8 with TRBJ2-1; no clear D. The clonotype comes from a man in his 70s with acute or convalescent COVID-19. The sample consisted of peripheral blood. CDR3 residues: CASSRAWARQNEQFF. CDR3 nucleotide sequence: TGTGCCAGCAGCCGAGCGTGGGCCAGGCAAAATGAGCAGTTCTTC.